What follows are 5 T cell receptor beta chains derived from one specimen sequenced in a study of blood T cell repertoires in COVID-19. Method: immunoSEQ multiplex PCR; TCRdb's copy keeps in-frame clones and lacks some. The repertoire consists of about 220,000 clones, with around four fifths occurring once and the leading ten covering 4% to 6%. The sequenced sample was peripheral blood. These receptors originate from a woman aged 60-70 years who had recovered from COVID-19.

This CDR3 is CASTLRVGYRDRGTDTIYF. The CDR3 bases are TGTGCCAGCACCCTGAGAGTGGGGTACCGGGACAGGGGGACGGACACCATATATTTT. This rearrangement joins TRBV4-2 to TRBJ1-3; the match to TRBD1 covers 11 bases. V lost 7 bases, J lost 8 bases, and 22 bases stayed unmatched. CDR3 length equals 19 residues. CDR1 and CDR2 from the germline V gene are LGHNA and YNFKEQ.

This CDR3 reads CASSSDGKWGQGRNEQYF. In nucleotides, the CDR3 is TGTGCCAGCAGCTCTGACGGGAAGTGGGGACAGGGGAGAAACGAGCAGTACTTC. V is TRBV5-6 and J is TRBJ2-7, with 10 bases that match TRBD1. CDR1 and CDR2 from the germline V gene are SGHDT and YYEEEE. The CDR3 spans 18 residues. V lost 3 bases and J lost 5; bases outside the gene matches: 17. Based on the CDR3 plus reference TRBV5-6 and TRBJ2-7, the full variable domain is DAGVTQSPTHLIKTRGQQVTLRCSPKSGHDTVSWYQQALGQGPQFIFQYYEEEERQRGNFPDRFSGHQFPNYSSELNVNALLLGDSALYLCASSSDGKWGQGRNEQYFGPGTRLTVT.

The chain links TRBV30 to TRBJ1-1; D not resolved. The germline V gene encodes CDR1 GTSNPN and CDR2 SVGIG (reference sequence). Trimming stripped 3 bases from V and 6 bases from J, with 14 bases between. The CDR3 has 13 residues. The CDR3: CAWRLWRRAEAFF. The CDR3 DNA sequence: TGTGCCTGGAGATTGTGGAGACGGGCTGAAGCTTTCTTT.

The table lists this clone with a count of one. CDR3 amino acids: CASSNRLAGSTDTQYF. The CDR3 coding sequence is TGCGCCAGCAGCAACCGACTAGCGGGGAGCACAGATACGCAGTATTTT. V usage is TRBV5-1 and J usage is TRBJ2-3; 11 positions agree with TRBD2. Trimming removed 4 bases from V and 0 bases from J; junction bases left unmatched: 4. This CDR3 has 16 amino acids. Per germline, CDR1 SGHRS and CDR2 YFSETQ.

This clone appeared a single time. The chain has TRBV7-2 and TRBJ2-1, with D perhaps matching TRBD2 (6 bases). Trimming took off 5 bases at V and 10 bases at J, with 18 bases between the two ends. Looked up from germline, CDR1 is SGHTA and CDR2 is FQGNSA. The CDR3 has 14 amino acids. CDR3 in amino acids: CASSPGTGHREQFF. The CDR3 bases are TGTGCCAGCAGCCCCGGGACTGGCCACAGAGAGCAGTTCTTC.